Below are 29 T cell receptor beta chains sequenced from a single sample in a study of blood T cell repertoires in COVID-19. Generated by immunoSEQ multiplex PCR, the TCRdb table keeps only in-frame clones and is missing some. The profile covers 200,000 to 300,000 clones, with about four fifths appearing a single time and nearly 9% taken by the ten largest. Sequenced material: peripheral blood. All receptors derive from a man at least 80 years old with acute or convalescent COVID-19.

Here the CDR3 reads CASSRPDGGYNEQFF. CDR3 DNA: TGTGCCAGCAGCCGTCCGGACGGGGGGTACAATGAGCAGTTCTTC. V gene TRBV6-6 combines with J gene TRBJ2-1; TRBD2 agrees at 7 bases. The CDR3 covers 15 residues. The trim removed 6 bases at V and 4 bases at J, leaving 9 bases unmatched. The germline gives CDR1 MNHNY, CDR2 SVGAGI (reference sequence).

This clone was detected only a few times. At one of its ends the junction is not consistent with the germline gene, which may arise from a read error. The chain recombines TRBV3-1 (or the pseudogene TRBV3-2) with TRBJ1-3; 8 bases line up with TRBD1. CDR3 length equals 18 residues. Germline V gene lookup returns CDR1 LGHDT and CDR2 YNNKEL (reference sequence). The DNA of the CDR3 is TGTGCCAGCAGTCAAGTTCGGGGACAGGCCTTCTCTGGAAACACCATATATTTT. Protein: CASSQVRGQAFSGNTIYF.

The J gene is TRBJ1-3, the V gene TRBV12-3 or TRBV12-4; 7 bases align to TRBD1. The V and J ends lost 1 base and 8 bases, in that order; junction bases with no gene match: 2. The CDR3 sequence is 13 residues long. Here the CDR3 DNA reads TGTGCCAGCAGTTTAGGACAGGGAGACACCATATATTTT. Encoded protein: CASSLGQGDTIYF.

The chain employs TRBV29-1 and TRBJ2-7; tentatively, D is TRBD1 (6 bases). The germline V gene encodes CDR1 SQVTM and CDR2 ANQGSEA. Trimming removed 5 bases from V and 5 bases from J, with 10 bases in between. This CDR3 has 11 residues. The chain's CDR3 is CSVWDNHEQYF. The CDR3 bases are TGCAGCGTTTGGGACAACCACGAGCAGTACTTC.

The CDR3 loop is CASSRRGGSGANVLTF. The CDR3 DNA reads as TGTGCCAGCAGCCGTCGCGGGGGGTCTGGGGCCAACGTCCTGACTTTC. The chain couples TRBV4-2 to TRBJ2-6, with TRBD2 identical over 8 bases. There are 16 residues in the CDR3. V lost 4 bases to trimming and J lost 1 base; unmatched junction nucleotides: 3. Germline CDR1 LGHNA, CDR2 YNFKEQ.

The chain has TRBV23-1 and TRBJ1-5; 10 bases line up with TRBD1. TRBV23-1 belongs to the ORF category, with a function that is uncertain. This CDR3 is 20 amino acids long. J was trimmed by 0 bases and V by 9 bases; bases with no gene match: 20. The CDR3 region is CASNPPGQGQRGDSNQPQHF. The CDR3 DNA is TGCGCCAGTAACCCCCCGGGACAGGGGCAAAGAGGGGATAGCAATCAGCCCCAGCATTTT.

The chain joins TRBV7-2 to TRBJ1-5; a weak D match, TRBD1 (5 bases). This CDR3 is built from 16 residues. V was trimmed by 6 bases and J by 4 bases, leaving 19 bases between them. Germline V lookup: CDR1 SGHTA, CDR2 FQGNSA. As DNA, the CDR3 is TGTGCCAGCAGGCCTCGGTCGCAGGGCGGTAATCAGCCCCAGCATTTT. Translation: CASRPRSQGGNQPQHF.

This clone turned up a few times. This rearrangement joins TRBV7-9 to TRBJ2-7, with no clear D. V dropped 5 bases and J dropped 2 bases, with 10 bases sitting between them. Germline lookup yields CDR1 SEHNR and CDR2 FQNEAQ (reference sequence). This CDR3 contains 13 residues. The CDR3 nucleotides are TGTGCCAGCAGCCCCGCCCAGGCCTACGAGCAGTACTTC. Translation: CASSPAQAYEQYF. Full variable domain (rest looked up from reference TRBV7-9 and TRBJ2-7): DTGVSQNPRHKITKRGQNVTFRCDPISEHNRLYWYRQTLGQGPEFLTYFQNEAQLEKSRLLSDRFSAERPKGSFSTLEIQRTEQGDSAMYLCASSPAQAYEQYFGPGTRLTVT.

The chain's CDR3 is CASSPSGSGAGANVLTF. The CDR3 coding sequence is TGTGCCAGCAGCCCCAGCGGATCGGGTGCTGGGGCCAACGTCCTGACTTTC. The chain recombines TRBV4-2 with TRBJ2-6, with a tentative D call TRBD2 (5 bases). The CDR3 runs 17 residues. Trimming removed 4 bases at V and 2 bases at J, with 15 bases between. Germline assignment: CDR1 LGHNA and CDR2 YNFKEQ.

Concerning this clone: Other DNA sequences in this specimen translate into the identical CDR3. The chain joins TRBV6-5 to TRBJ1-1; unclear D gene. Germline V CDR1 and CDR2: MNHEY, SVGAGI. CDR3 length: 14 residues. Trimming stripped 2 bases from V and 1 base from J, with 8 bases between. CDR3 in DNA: TGTGCCAGCAGTTACAGCACAGCGAACACTGAAGCTTTCTTT. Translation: CASSYSTANTEAFF.

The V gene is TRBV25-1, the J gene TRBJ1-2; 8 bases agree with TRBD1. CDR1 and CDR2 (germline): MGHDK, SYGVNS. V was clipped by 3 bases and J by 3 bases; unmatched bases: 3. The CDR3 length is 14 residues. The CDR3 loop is CASSETGDYYGYTF. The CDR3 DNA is TGTGCCAGCAGTGAGACAGGGGACTACTATGGCTACACCTTC.

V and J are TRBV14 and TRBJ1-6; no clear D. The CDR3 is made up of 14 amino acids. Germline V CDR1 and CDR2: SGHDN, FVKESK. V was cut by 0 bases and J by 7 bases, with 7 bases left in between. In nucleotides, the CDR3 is TGTGCCAGCAGCCAAGATCTAGTGAATTCACCCCTCCACTTT. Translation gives CASSQDLVNSPLHF.

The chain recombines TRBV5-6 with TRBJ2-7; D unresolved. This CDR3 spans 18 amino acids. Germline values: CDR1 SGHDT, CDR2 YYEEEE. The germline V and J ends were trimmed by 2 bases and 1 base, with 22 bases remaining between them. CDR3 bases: TGTGCCAGCAGCTTATCGACACCGGCCCTCGATCCTTCCTACGAGCAGTACTTC. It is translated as CASSLSTPALDPSYEQYF.

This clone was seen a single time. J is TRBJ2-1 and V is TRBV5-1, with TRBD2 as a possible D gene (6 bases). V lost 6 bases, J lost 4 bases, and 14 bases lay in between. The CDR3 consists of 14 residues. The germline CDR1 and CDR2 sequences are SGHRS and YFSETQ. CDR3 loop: CASTGTWAYNEQFF. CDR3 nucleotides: TGCGCCAGCACCGGGACTTGGGCTTACAATGAGCAGTTCTTC.

The CDR3 sequence is CASSEMGGRFEAFF. The CDR3 coding sequence is TGTGCCAGCAGCGAAATGGGGGGGCGGTTTGAAGCTTTCTTT. This chain uses TRBV2 with TRBJ1-1; tentative D call: TRBD1 (6 bases). V lost 6 bases, J lost 7 bases, and 18 bases lay in between. Germline V gene data show CDR1 as SNHLY and CDR2 as FYNNEI. The CDR3 has 14 residues.

The CDR3 reads CASSLGLLGADEQYF. The CDR3 nucleotides read TGTGCCAGCAGCTTAGGTCTGTTGGGTGCGGACGAGCAGTACTTC. V is TRBV7-8 and J is TRBJ2-7; D is undetermined. Trimming removed 1 base from V and 5 bases from J, with 15 bases in between. This CDR3 contains 15 residues. Germline V gene data show CDR1 as SGHVS and CDR2 as FQNEAQ.

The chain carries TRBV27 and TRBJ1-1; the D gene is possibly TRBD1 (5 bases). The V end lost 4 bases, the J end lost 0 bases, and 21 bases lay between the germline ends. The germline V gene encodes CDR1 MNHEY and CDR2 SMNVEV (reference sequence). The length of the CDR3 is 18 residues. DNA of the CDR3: TGTGCCAGCAGTTATGGGGCCTGGGGGGATGGGGTGAACACTGAAGCTTTCTTT. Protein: CASSYGAWGDGVNTEAFF.

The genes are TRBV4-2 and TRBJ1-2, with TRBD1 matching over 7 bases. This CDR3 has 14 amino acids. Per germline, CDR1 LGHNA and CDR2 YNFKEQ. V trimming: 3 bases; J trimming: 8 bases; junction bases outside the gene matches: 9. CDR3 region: CASSQTGSRWGYTF. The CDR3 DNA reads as TGTGCCAGCAGCCAGACAGGGTCAAGGTGGGGCTACACCTTC.

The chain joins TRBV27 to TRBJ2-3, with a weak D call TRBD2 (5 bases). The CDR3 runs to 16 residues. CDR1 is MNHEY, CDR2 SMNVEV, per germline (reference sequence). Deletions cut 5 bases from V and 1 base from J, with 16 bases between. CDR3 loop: CASSRKSGVGTDTQYF. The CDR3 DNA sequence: TGTGCCAGCAGTCGAAAGAGCGGAGTGGGCACAGATACGCAGTATTTT.

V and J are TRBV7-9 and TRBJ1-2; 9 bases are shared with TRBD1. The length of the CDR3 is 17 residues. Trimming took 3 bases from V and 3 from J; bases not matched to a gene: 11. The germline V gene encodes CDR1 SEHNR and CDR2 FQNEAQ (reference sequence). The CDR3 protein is CASSFPPRDRVDYGYTF. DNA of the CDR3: TGTGCCAGCAGCTTTCCCCCGAGGGACAGGGTTGACTATGGCTACACCTTC.

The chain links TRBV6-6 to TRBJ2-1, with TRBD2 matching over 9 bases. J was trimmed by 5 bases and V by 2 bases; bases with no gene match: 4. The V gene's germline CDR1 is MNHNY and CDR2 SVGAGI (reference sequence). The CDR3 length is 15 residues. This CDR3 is CASSYSKRGDNEQFF. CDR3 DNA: TGTGCCAGCAGTTACAGCAAGCGGGGGGACAATGAGCAGTTCTTC.

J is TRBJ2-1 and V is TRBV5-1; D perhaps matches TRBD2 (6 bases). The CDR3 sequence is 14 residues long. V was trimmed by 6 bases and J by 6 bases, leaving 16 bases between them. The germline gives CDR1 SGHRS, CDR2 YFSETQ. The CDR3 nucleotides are TGCGCCAGCACGGAAGGAGGGACGATCAATGAGCAGTTCTTC. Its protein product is CASTEGGTINEQFF.

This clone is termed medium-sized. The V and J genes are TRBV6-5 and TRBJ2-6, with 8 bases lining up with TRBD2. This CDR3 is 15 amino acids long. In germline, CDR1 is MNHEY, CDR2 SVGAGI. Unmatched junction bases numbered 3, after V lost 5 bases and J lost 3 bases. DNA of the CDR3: TGTGCCAGCAGTCCACTAGCGGATGGGGCCAACGTCCTGACTTTC. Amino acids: CASSPLADGANVLTF.

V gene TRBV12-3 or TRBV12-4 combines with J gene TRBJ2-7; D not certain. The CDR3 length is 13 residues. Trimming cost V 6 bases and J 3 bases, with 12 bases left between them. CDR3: CASRGHGSYEQYF. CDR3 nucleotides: TGTGCCAGCAGGGGCCACGGCAGCTACGAGCAGTACTTC.

The CDR3 protein is CAWSGSTDTQYF. The DNA of the CDR3 is TGTGCCTGGAGCGGGAGCACAGATACGCAGTATTTT. The rearrangement joins TRBV30 to TRBJ2-3, with no clear D. CDR1 and CDR2 (germline): GTSNPN, SVGIG (reference sequence). This CDR3 has 12 residues. The V gene lost 3 bases and the J gene lost 0 bases, with 4 bases spanning the gap.

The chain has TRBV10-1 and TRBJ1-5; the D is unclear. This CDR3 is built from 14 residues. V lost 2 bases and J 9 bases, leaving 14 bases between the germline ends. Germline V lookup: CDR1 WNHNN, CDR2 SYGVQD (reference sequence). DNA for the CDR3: TGCGCCAGCAGTGAGGGGCCAGACCAAGGGCCCCAGCATTTT. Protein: CASSEGPDQGPQHF.

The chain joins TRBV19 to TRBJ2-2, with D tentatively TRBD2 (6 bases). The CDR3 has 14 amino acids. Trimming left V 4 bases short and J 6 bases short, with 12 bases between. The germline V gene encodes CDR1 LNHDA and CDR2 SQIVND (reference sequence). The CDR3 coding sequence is TGTGCCAGTAGTACCGTCCGGAGGGCCGGGGAGCTGTTTTTT. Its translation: CASSTVRRAGELFF.

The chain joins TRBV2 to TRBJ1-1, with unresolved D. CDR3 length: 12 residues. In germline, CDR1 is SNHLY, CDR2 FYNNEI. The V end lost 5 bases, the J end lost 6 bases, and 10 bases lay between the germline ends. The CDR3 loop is CASSWTGSEAFF. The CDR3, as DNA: TGTGCCAGCAGTTGGACGGGATCTGAAGCTTTCTTT.

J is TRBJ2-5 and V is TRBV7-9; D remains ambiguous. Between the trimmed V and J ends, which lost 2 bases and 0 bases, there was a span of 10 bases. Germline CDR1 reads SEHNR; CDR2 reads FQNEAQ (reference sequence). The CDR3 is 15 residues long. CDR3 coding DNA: TGTGCCAGCAGCTTAAATCCCCGGTACCAAGAGACCCAGTACTTC. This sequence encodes CASSLNPRYQETQYF.